The 10 T cell receptor beta chains listed next were all sequenced from one sample in a study of blood T cell repertoires in COVID-19. Libraries were prepared by immunoSEQ multiplex PCR; TCRdb keeps only in-frame clonotypes and omits some of them. This table has about 190,000 clones, around 85% appearing once. The sample comprised peripheral blood. The receptors shown here come from a woman aged 45-60 years with acute or convalescent COVID-19.

This rearrangement joins TRBV27 to TRBJ1-1, with D perhaps TRBD1 (5 bases). CDR3 length: 13 residues. V was shortened by 6 bases and J by 3 bases, with 11 bases between the two germline ends. Germline CDR1 MNHEY, CDR2 SMNVEV (reference sequence). The CDR3 coding sequence is TGTGCCAGCAGACCAACAGGATACACTGAAGCTTTCTTT. Residues: CASRPTGYTEAFF.

This clone was counted between two and nine times. The chain couples TRBV29-1 to TRBJ2-7; 8 bases map to TRBD1. The CDR3 is 14 residues long. The J segment lost 3 bases and the V segment lost 3 bases, leaving 7 bases of the junction unmatched. CDR1 is SQVTM and CDR2 is ANQGSEA in the germline V gene. CDR3 nucleotide sequence: TGCAGCGTTGACTTAGGACAGGGACTCTACGAGCAGTACTTC. Translating it yields CSVDLGQGLYEQYF.

The gene calls are TRBV25-1 and TRBJ1-2, with D unresolved. Between the trimmed V and J ends, which lost 2 bases and 2 bases, there was a span of 9 bases. Germline V gene data show CDR1 as MGHDK and CDR2 as SYGVNS. There are 14 residues in the CDR3. The CDR3 DNA sequence: TGTGCCAGCAGTGAAGGCAGATTAAACTATGGCTACACCTTC. Translation: CASSEGRLNYGYTF.

The chain employs TRBV7-2 and TRBJ2-2; perhaps TRBD2 as D (5 bases). V was pared by 2 bases and J by 6 bases, with 16 bases between. This CDR3 is 16 amino acids long. Looked up from germline, CDR1 is SGHTA and CDR2 is FQGNSA. The DNA for the CDR3 is TGTGCCAGCAGCTTATACCCCTCGGGGTCAGCCGGGGAGCTGTTTTTT. It specifies CASSLYPSGSAGELFF. Full variable domain (remainder filled in from reference TRBV7-2 and TRBJ2-2): GAGVSQSPSNKVTEKGKDVELRCDPISGHTALYWYRQSLGQGLEFLIYFQGNSAPDKSGLPSDRFSAERTGGSVSTLTIQRTQQEDSAVYLCASSLYPSGSAGELFFGEGSRLTVL.

This chain joins TRBV30 and TRBJ2-7; possible D gene TRBD1, 5 bases. Germline V gene sequence: CDR1 GTSNPN, CDR2 SVGIG (reference sequence). V was shortened by 5 bases and J by 5 bases, with 16 bases between the two germline ends. This CDR3 has 13 residues. This CDR3 reads CAWGHEILDEQYF. CDR3 sequence (DNA): TGTGCCTGGGGACATGAAATACTTGACGAGCAGTACTTC. Supplemented by reference TRBV30 and TRBJ2-7, the full variable domain reads SQTIHQWPATLVQPVGSPLSLECTVEGTSNPNLYWYRQAAGRGLQLLFYSVGIGQISSEVPQNLSASRPQDRQFILSSKKLLLSDSGFYLCAWGHEILDEQYFGPGTRLTVT.

The chain recombines TRBV4-3 with TRBJ2-1, with 7 bases aligning to TRBD2. The CDR3 is 14 residues long. Germline V CDR1 and CDR2: LGHNA, YSLEER. Trimming cost V 6 bases and J 6 bases; bases outside gene matches: 8. The CDR3 region has the DNA TGCGCCAGCAGTCCCGGCGGGAGAGGCAATGAGCAGTTCTTC. This encodes CASSPGGRGNEQFF.

Worth noting for this clone: An end of the junction differs from the germline gene, which may be a read error. This chain connects TRBV9 to TRBJ2-2, with D maybe TRBD2 (6 bases). Germline V gene lookup returns CDR1 SGDLS and CDR2 YYNGEE. The CDR3 totals 15 residues. CDR3 amino acids: CASSVAGRGIGKLFF. The DNA for the CDR3 is TGTGCCAGCAGCGTAGCGGGCCGCGGGATCGGGAAGCTGTTTTTT.

V and J are TRBV3-1 (or the pseudogene TRBV3-2) and TRBJ2-7; possible D gene TRBD1, 5 bases. The CDR3 has 14 residues. The germline gives CDR1 LGHDT, CDR2 YNNKEL (reference sequence). Trimming removed 2 bases at V and 5 bases at J, with 13 bases between. CDR3 amino acids: CASSQSRRAHEQYF. The CDR3 DNA follows: TGTGCCAGCAGCCAAAGCCGCAGGGCCCACGAGCAGTACTTC.

This chain joins TRBV28 and TRBJ1-5; D gene ambiguous. The CDR3 runs 14 residues. V lost 3 bases and J lost 4, with 10 bases in between. Germline V gene lookup returns CDR1 MDHEN and CDR2 SYDVKM. The CDR3 nucleotides read TGTGCCAGCAGTTTTAGCCACGGAAATCAGCCCCAGCATTTT. This translates into CASSFSHGNQPQHF.

The chain couples TRBV2 to TRBJ2-3; 8 bases are shared with TRBD2. Trimming at V came to 10 bases and at J to 0 bases, leaving 6 bases not matched to a gene. CDR3 length equals 14 residues. CDR1 and CDR2 (germline): SNHLY, FYNNEI. The CDR3 sequence is CATRQRESTDTQYF. CDR3 nucleotide sequence: TGTGCCACCCGACAGCGGGAGAGCACAGATACGCAGTATTTT.